The 9 T cell receptor beta chains below all came from one sample that was sequenced in a study of blood T cell repertoires in COVID-19. Sequencing used immunoSEQ multiplex PCR; TCRdb keeps in-frame clones, though not all of them. The sample shows 140,000 or so clones, 85% to 90% of them seen only once. Input material: peripheral blood. The receptors originated from a woman aged 60-75 years with active COVID-19.

This clone was counted a few times. The V call is TRBV7-9, the J call TRBJ2-1; D is undetermined. The V end was cut by 2 bases, the J end by 5 bases, with 10 bases between. Germline-derived CDR1 and CDR2 are SEHNR and FQNEAQ (reference sequence). CDR3 length: 14 residues. CDR3 in DNA: TGTGCCAGCAGCTTAACACGGGTCCACAATGAGCAGTTCTTC. The encoded protein is CASSLTRVHNEQFF.

This clone was observed once. CDR3 in amino acids: CASSRELAGGHTADTQYF. CDR3 coding DNA: TGTGCCAGCAGCCGAGAACTAGCGGGAGGGCACACAGCAGATACGCAGTATTTT. V gene TRBV3-1 (or the pseudogene TRBV3-2) combines with J gene TRBJ2-3, with TRBD2 matching 13 bases. V trimming: 4 bases; J trimming: 4 bases; junction bases outside the gene matches: 11. The CDR3 covers 18 residues. CDR1 LGHDT and CDR2 YNNKEL come from the germline V gene (reference sequence).

The chain joins TRBV6-1 to TRBJ1-5, with 7 bases matching TRBD1. Unmatched junction bases numbered 8, after V lost 4 bases and J lost 2 bases. Germline CDR1 is MNHNS and CDR2 is SASEGT. The CDR3 loop spans 16 amino acids. The CDR3 is CASSVGTVAGNQPQHF. The CDR3 DNA follows: TGTGCCAGCAGTGTAGGGACAGTGGCCGGCAATCAGCCCCAGCATTTT.

In DNA form, the CDR3 reads TGTGCCAGCAGAAGTACTAGCGCGAACACCGGGGAGCTGTTTTTT. This encodes CASRSTSANTGELFF. The chain links TRBV7-3 to TRBJ2-2; 7 positions agree with TRBD2. The CDR3 length is 15 residues. Germline V lookup: CDR1 SGHTA, CDR2 FQGTGA. J gave up 0 bases and V 6 bases, and 4 bases lay outside the gene matches.

This chain connects TRBV5-6 to TRBJ2-7; tentatively, D is TRBD2 (5 bases). Germline CDR1 SGHDT, CDR2 YYEEEE. The germline V and J ends were trimmed by 0 bases and 9 bases, with 13 bases remaining between them. The CDR3 length is 13 residues. DNA of the CDR3: TGTGCCAGCAGCTTGGGGCCGGGGAATGTGCAGTACTTC. This encodes CASSLGPGNVQYF.

This sequence joins TRBV7-6 and TRBJ2-4; 9 positions agree with TRBD1. J was trimmed by 2 bases and V by 5 bases; bases with no gene match: 7. Germline assignment: CDR1 SGHVS and CDR2 FNYEAQ. The CDR3 extends over 16 amino acids. CDR3 region: CASSPGQGRTKNIQYF. The CDR3 region has the DNA TGTGCCAGCAGCCCTGGACAGGGGAGAACCAAAAACATTCAGTACTTC.

V and J are TRBV7-9 and TRBJ2-1, with 8 bases fitting TRBD2. The germline V gene has CDR1 SEHNR and CDR2 FQNEAQ (reference sequence). The junction had 11 bases not matched to a gene; V was cut back by 1 base and J by 0 bases. This CDR3 is 19 amino acids long. The CDR3 DNA sequence: TGTGCCAGCAGCTTAGGGTTAGCGGGGAAACCTTCCTCCTACAATGAGCAGTTCTTC. Its translation is CASSLGLAGKPSSYNEQFF.

The chain combines TRBV5-1 with TRBJ2-5, with 8 bases matching TRBD1. The CDR3 has 15 amino acids. The V gene end was trimmed by 4 bases and the J gene end by 4 bases; junction bases not matched to a gene: 9. Looked up from germline, CDR1 is SGHRS and CDR2 is YFSETQ. CDR3 sequence (DNA): TGCGCCAGCAGCAAACAGGACAGGGTTGTAGAGACCCAGTACTTC. Its protein product is CASSKQDRVVETQYF.

This chain uses TRBV28 with TRBJ1-2; 7 positions match TRBD1. CDR1 MDHEN and CDR2 SYDVKM come from the germline V gene. There are 15 residues in the CDR3. Trimming cost V 5 bases and J 7 bases; bases outside gene matches: 13. The CDR3 sequence: CASSTPQGGITGYTF. The CDR3 DNA reads TGTGCCAGCAGTACACCCCAGGGGGGAATCACTGGCTACACCTTC.